This T cell receptor (beta chain) is drawn from a study of T cells in tuberculosis. Findings and caveats of the study: Active tuberculosis patients had shorter CDR3-alpha; the beta difference was nonsignificant. Selection depended on which cryopreserved specimens were available.

CDR1 and CDR2 (germline): SGHRS, YFSETQ. The length of the CDR3 is 16 residues. The V end was cut by 0 bases, the J end by 0 bases, with 13 bases between. HIV-seronegative South African adults aged 18 years or older had newly diagnosed active tuberculosis. Each patient had positive sputum smear microscopy and/or positive culture. A word on this clone: What it binds is unknown.

Sequenced by immunoSEQ multiplex PCR; TCRdb stores in-frame clones only, minus some. The repertoire has around 10,000 clones, 94% of them found once; the top ten carry 10% to 15%. The sample comprised PBMCs. V usage is TRBV5-1 and J usage is TRBJ2-7; a weak D match, TRBD2 (5 bases). The sequence was collected from an adult with tuberculosis. In DNA form, the CDR3 reads TGCGCCAGCAGCTTGGTATCTCGGGGAAGCTCCTACGAGCAGTACTTC. It encodes CASSLVSRGSSYEQYF. Full variable domain (outside the CDR3, taken from reference TRBV5-1 and TRBJ2-7): KAGVTQTPRYLIKTRGQQVTLSCSPISGHRSVSWYQQTPGQGLQFLFEYFSETQRNKGNFPGRFSGRQFSNSRSEMNVSTLELGDSALYLCASSLVSRGSSYEQYFGPGTRLTVT.